Here is one TCR beta chain with its context. The J segment lost 3 bases and the V segment lost 2 bases, leaving 0 bases of the junction unmatched. CDR3 length: 16 amino acids. In germline, CDR1 is MNHEY, CDR2 SMNVEV (reference sequence). In the authors' methods: The authors estimated nucleated cell counts from reference gene primer amplification. Produced via immunoSEQ multiplex PCR; TCRdb's table is partial and in-frame only. V, J and clone size were drawn from that table, and D and trimming were deduced from the DNA. Of approximately 200,000 clones listed, less than 90% are singletons. These data are taken from a study of blood T cell repertoires in COVID-19. Study-wide background: Italy, Spain and the United States were the sources of the convalescent and acute COVID-19 samples. T cells, B-cell-depleted T cells, or PBMCs provided the cDNA or gDNA that served as material.

Sequenced input: peripheral blood. The origin of this receptor is a woman aged 60 to 75 who had recovered from COVID-19. The chain combines TRBV27 with TRBJ2-3, with 15 bases matching TRBD2. CDR3 amino acids: CASSLGLAGGTDTQYF. CDR3 coding DNA: TGTGCCAGCAGTTTAGGACTAGCGGGGGGGACAGATACGCAGTATTTT.